This T cell receptor beta chain was sequenced in a study of cytomegalovirus exposure and HLA in healthy donors. Of note for this clone: Its antigen is unidentified. A junction end diverges from the germline sequence, so it may reflect a read error.

Use of 60 Vbeta and 13 Jbeta primers characterized the PCR. The table came from immunoSEQ multiplex PCR; TCRdb's copy has only in-frame clones and leaves some out. The sample consists of 58,000 or so clones, approximately 71% of them appearing once. Germline V gene data show CDR1 as SNHLY and CDR2 as FYNNEI. The CDR3 extends over 11 amino acids. Study outcomes and limitations: Reportedly, diagnosis of cytomegalovirus status by the classifier showed high specificity and sensitivity.

The sequenced material came from PBMCs. The gene calls are TRBV2 and TRBJ1-1; D is perhaps TRBD1 (5 bases). This receptor was identified in a man over 45 in good health and CMV-seropositive. The CDR3: CASSELGATLF. The CDR3 bases are TGTGCCAGCAGTGAACTAGGGGCTACCCTTTTT.